Included here is one TCR beta chain sequence, with context. Its antigen is currently not known. Qualities for individual bases were not recorded, and no much larger clone is one base off. The record originates from a study of CD8+ T cells in alopecia areata (dated by TCRdb to between 2017 and 2018). General notes on the study: The treated patients, all with moderate-to-severe alopecia areata, were enrolled in an open-label pilot trial of oral tofacitinib given at 5 to 10 mg twice daily. Patients stayed on tofacitinib for 6 to 18 months and then had 6 months of follow-up off drug so that delayed response and recurrence could be assessed. To study T cell clonal expansion in alopecia areata, the researchers applied high-throughput TCRbeta sequencing to both the C3H/HeJ mouse model and human patients. In humans, TCRbeta sequencing was performed on scalp tissue and on sorted CD4+ and CD8+ peripheral blood T cells from healthy controls and from patients with patchy or totalis/universalis alopecia areata. Biopsies were taken from tofacitinib-treated patients at baseline and again at 4 and 24 weeks into treatment, and several of those patients also had a later scalp biopsy. Clonality in the scalp was compared among normal scalp (n=4), patchy alopecia areata scalp (n=8), and alopecia totalis/universalis scalp (n=8). RNA was extracted with the PAXgene miRNA kit for fixed scalp, the miRNeasy kit for PBMCs, and the RNeasy kit for mouse skin. TCRbeta CDR3 regions were amplified by immunoSEQ multiplex PCR using 35 Vbeta forward and 13 Jbeta reverse primers.

Library method: the immunoSEQ multiplex PCR assay. To provide template for TCR sequencing, every sample had RNA extracted and reverse transcribed into cDNA. First-strand cDNA was synthesized using SuperScript III with a 2:1 mix of oligo-dT and random hexamers. A synthetic immune receptor repertoire was used to measure amplification bias, and any remaining bias was corrected computationally. In the original analysis: Raw reads were preprocessed to remove errors, and CDR3 was defined by IMGT conventions from the conserved cysteine to phenylalanine. To get clonality, Shannon entropy was normalized by log2 of the number of productive unique TCRs and the result was subtracted from 1. Scalp TCRbeta sequences were cross-referenced with sorted blood CD4 and CD8 repertoires so that the CD4 or CD8 identity of scalp clones could be inferred. The table was pulled from immuneACCESS by TCRdb, which kept in-frame rearrangements only. Such tables lose some clones; where checked, under half of the loss comes from unresolved V genes, and the rest has no known cause. V, J and clone size are taken as reported in that table, and D and trimming were inferred from the DNA itself. Across this sample there are over 150,000 clones, with roughly 63% seen only once. The ten largest make up more than 1.5% of the sample.

Explained via the paper, the time point label denotes: baseline before oral tofacitinib. Peripheral blood and lesional scalp punch biopsies were obtained from patients with alopecia areata. PBMCs were isolated by density centrifugation and stained for CD3, CD4 and CD8, and CD4+ and CD8+ T cells were sorted on a FACSAria. According to the germline V gene (reference sequence), CDR1 reads MNHNY and CDR2 reads SVGAGI. From the cysteine up to the phenylalanine, the CDR3 has a length of 14 residues. Just the 42-base CDR3 DNA is kept, in frame starting at base 1. Clipping removes 5 bases from V and 3 bases from J, with 5 as the unmatched junction base count. Beyond this particular receptor, the publication reports: Shared TCR sequences between patients were less evident than in mice, which may be partly attributable to HLA diversity in the patient population. Resident alphabeta T cells in normal human skin are also sequenced, complicating scalp TCR repertoire analysis, unlike mouse skin dominated by gammadelta T cells. Compared with normal scalp, lesional scalp, particularly in alopecia totalis/universalis, had higher clonality and more expanded CD8+ clones, which suggests antigenic drive.

The V and J segments used are TRBV6-6 and TRBJ1-1, with 8 junctional bases fitting TRBD1. Source: CD4+ T cells sorted from blood, taken at week 0. The TCR sequence derives from a human donor with alopecia areata. Here is the DNA: TGTGCCAGCAGTGACAGGGGCTCGGACACTGAAGCTTTCTTT. It specifies CASSDRGSDTEAFF.